A selection of T cell receptor beta chains follows, all from one sample in a study of blood T cell repertoires in COVID-19. Assay used: immunoSEQ multiplex PCR; TCRdb lists only in-frame clones, some missing. Of about 20,000 clones in the sample, around 74% were seen once. Sequencing used peripheral blood. The receptors come from a man at least 80 years old with acute or convalescent COVID-19. Each CDR3 is given with its conserved first and last residue. The D gene is left open where the match is weak.

V	D	J	CDR3
TRBV27	-	TRBJ2-4	CASSLTRYGKNIQYF
TRBV19	-	TRBJ1-2	CASSLRTDGYGYTF
TRBV11-2	TRBD2	TRBJ2-1	CASSLKLAGDSEQFF
TRBV27	-	TRBJ1-5	CASSFTGNQPQHF
TRBV3-1/TRBV3-2	-	TRBJ1-1	CASSRTYRNTEAFF
TRBV18	TRBD1	TRBJ2-7	CASKETGGLAYEQYF
TRBV7-2	-	TRBJ2-5	CASSLAGAGETQYF
TRBV19	-	TRBJ2-1	CASKPRGSYNEQFF
TRBV30	TRBD1	TRBJ1-1	CAWKQGKNTEAFF
TRBV7-9	TRBD2	TRBJ2-1	CASSLPSRLAGGGYEQFF
TRBV25-1	-	TRBJ1-4	CASSDRGLHEKLFF
TRBV19	-	TRBJ1-3	CASHGGAPGNTIYF
TRBV11-2	TRBD2	TRBJ2-1	CASTGLAVINNEQFF
TRBV4-2	-	TRBJ1-4	CASSRDRLGEKLFF
TRBV29-1	TRBD1	TRBJ1-1	CSGTLPTGTEAFF
TRBV10-3	-	TRBJ2-3	CAISALASGTDTQYF
TRBV30	-	TRBJ1-6	CAWNRDGRNSPLHF
TRBV28	-	TRBJ2-7	CASTPGTFYEQYF
TRBV7-8	-	TRBJ2-1	CASSLINYEQFF
TRBV21-1	-	TRBJ2-2	CASSKAASLGQETGELFF
TRBV9	TRBD1	TRBJ2-3	CASSVGAGTGVSDTQYF
TRBV9	-	TRBJ2-1	CASSVGVGGGAYNEQFF
TRBV10-3	-	TRBJ1-5	CATLPDGGRLRNQPQHF
TRBV7-3	TRBD2	TRBJ2-3	CASSPRGSGSTDTQYF
TRBV2	-	TRBJ1-2	CASQGQEVSGYTF
TRBV4-3	TRBD1	TRBJ2-7	CASSRETGAIYEQYF
TRBV4-3	-	TRBJ2-3	CASSHLNTDTQYF
TRBV7-9	TRBD2	TRBJ2-1	CASSLEGLADNEQFF
TRBV19	TRBD1	TRBJ2-3	CASSIQGQGTDTQYF
TRBV6-1	TRBD1	TRBJ1-5	CASSGGTGLSNQPQHF
TRBV18	TRBD2	TRBJ2-3	CASSARTSGRAEDTQYF
TRBV6-6	TRBD2	TRBJ2-1	CASTEAGGPVDEQFF
TRBV10-3	-	TRBJ1-5	CAISELGDNQPQHF
TRBV5-1	-	TRBJ2-1	CASSLTSSYNEQFF
TRBV11-3	TRBD1	TRBJ2-2	CASSLGLDRGETGELFF
TRBV9	TRBD2	TRBJ2-1	CASTPSGSSVEQFF
TRBV18	-	TRBJ1-3	CASSRTQGDGNTIYF
TRBV4-3	TRBD2	TRBJ2-3	CASSLGSGRILADTQYF
TRBV5-6	TRBD1	TRBJ1-1	CASSSGQGGAEAFF
TRBV7-6	TRBD2	TRBJ2-1	CASSLGLAGSGSYNEQFF
TRBV5-1	-	TRBJ1-5	CASSLGGTHNQPQHF
TRBV5-6	TRBD1	TRBJ1-1	CASRYRGPNTEAFF
TRBV19	-	TRBJ2-1	CASRAGDRGNEQFF
TRBV5-8	TRBD2	TRBJ2-1	CASSLTGTSGLSSYNEQFF
TRBV5-1	-	TRBJ1-3	CASSSTGQGNTIYF
TRBV18	TRBD2	TRBJ2-1	CASSPLRRAGGYNEQFF
TRBV18	-	TRBJ1-1	CASSPSRGLNTEAFF
TRBV5-1	-	TRBJ2-3	CASRTGTAGSTDTQYF
TRBV3-1/TRBV3-2	-	TRBJ1-5	CASSRGFEQPQHF
TRBV10-2	TRBD2	TRBJ2-1	CASRKGLAGVEQFF
TRBV28	TRBD1	TRBJ1-6	CASISGGYSPLHF